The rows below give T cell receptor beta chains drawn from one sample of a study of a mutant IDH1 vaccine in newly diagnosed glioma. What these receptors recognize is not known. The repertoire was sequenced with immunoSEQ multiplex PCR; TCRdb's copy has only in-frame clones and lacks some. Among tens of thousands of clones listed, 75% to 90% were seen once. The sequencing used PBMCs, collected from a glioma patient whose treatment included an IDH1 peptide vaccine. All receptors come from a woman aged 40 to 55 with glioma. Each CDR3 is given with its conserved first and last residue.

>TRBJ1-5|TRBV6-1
CASSDQSYSNQPQHF
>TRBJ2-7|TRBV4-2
CASSRGLAGEEQYF
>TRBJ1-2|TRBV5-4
CASSPTGVGAYTF
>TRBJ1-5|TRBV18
CASSLYRDNNQPQHF
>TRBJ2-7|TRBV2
CASKAPARAEQYF
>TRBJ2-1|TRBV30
CAWSPLDRVYNEQFF
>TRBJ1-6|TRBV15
CATSERRVGNSPLHF
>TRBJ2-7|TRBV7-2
CASSEPGQGASYEQYF
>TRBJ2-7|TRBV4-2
CASSQESGGKDYEQYF
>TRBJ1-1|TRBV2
CASVSGQMNTEAFF
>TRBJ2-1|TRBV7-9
CASSQVTGAYNEQFF
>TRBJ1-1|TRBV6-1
CASRPSLNTEAFF
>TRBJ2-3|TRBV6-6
CASSYRDRGTDTQYF
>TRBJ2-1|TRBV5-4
CASSQPLTVSYNEQFF
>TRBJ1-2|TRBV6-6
CASRPGVNYGYTF
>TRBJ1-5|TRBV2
CASSPRTGGSNQPQHF
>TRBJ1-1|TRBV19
CASSPDGGANTEAFF
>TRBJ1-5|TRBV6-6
CASGGRQGRQPQHF
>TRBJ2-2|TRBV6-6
CATTLTGANTGELFF
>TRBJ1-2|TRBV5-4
CASRIELNSNYGYTF
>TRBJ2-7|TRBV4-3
CASSGLAGGSYEQYF
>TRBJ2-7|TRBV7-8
CASSPGQGPSYEQYF
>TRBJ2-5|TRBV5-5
CASSSARVAGHQETQYF
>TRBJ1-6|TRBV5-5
CASSLATGAGVSPLHF
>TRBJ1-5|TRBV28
CASSDLLPGQHF
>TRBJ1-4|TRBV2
CASRQGKSNEKLFF